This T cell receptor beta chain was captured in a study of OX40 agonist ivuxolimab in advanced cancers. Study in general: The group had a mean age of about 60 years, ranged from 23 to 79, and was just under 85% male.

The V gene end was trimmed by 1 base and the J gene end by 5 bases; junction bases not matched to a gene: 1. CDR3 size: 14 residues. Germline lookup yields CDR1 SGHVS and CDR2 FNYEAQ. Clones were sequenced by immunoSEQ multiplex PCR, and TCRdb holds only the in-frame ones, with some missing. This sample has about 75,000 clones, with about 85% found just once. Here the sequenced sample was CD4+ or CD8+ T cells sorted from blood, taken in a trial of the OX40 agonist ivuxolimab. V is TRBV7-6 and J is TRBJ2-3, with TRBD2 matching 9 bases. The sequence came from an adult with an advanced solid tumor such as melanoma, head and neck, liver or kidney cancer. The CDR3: CASSLVLAGDTQYF. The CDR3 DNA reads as TGTGCCAGCAGCTTAGTACTAGCGGGAGATACGCAGTATTTT.